Following are 10 T cell receptor beta chains from one sample sequenced in a study of cytomegalovirus exposure and HLA in healthy donors. Amplification used 60 Vbeta primers and 13 Jbeta primers. This table comes from immunoSEQ multiplex PCR, and its TCRdb copy is limited to in-frame clones, with some not included. The data hold 95,000 to 150,000 clones, with roughly 80% observed a single time. The source material was PBMCs. The origin of the receptors is a man younger than 45 in good health and CMV-seronegative.

This clone was detected a few times. V is TRBV28 and J is TRBJ2-6; a possible D gene is TRBD2 (7 bases). The germline V gene has CDR1 MDHEN and CDR2 SYDVKM. Trimming cost V 6 bases and J 0 bases, with 18 bases left between them. The CDR3 is made up of 18 amino acids. Here the CDR3 reads CASSPFGGAASGANVLTF. CDR3 bases: TGTGCCAGCAGCCCATTTGGGGGGGCCGCCTCTGGGGCCAACGTCCTGACTTTC.

V usage is TRBV28 and J usage is TRBJ1-5; possible D gene TRBD1, 6 bases. The germline V gene has CDR1 MDHEN and CDR2 SYDVKM. The V end was cut by 6 bases, the J end by 6 bases, with 12 bases between. The CDR3 is 13 amino acids. In DNA form, the CDR3 reads TGTGCCAGCAGCCAACGACAGGCTCAGCCCCAGCATTTT. It yields the protein CASSQRQAQPQHF. Together with reference TRBV28 and TRBJ1-5, the CDR3 gives the full variable domain: DVKVTQSSRYLVKRTGEKVFLECVQDMDHENMFWYRQDPGLGLRLIYFSYDVKMKEKGDIPEGYSVSREKKERFSLILESASTNQTSMYLCASSQRQAQPQHFGDGTRLSIL.

This clone was found once. The chain links TRBV7-2 to TRBJ2-7, with a tentative D call TRBD1 (6 bases). CDR1 SGHTA and CDR2 FQGNSA come from the germline V gene. This CDR3 has 15 amino acids. Trimming removed 10 bases from V and 4 bases from J, with 23 bases in between. The CDR3 DNA is TGTGCCACCTCTCCCCAGACAGGCCGGGGATACGAGCAGTACTTC. This gives the protein CATSPQTGRGYEQYF. The full variable domain, in which reference TRBV7-2 and TRBJ2-7 provide the parts outside the CDR3, is GAGVSQSPSNKVTEKGKDVELRCDPISGHTALYWYRQSLGQGLEFLIYFQGNSAPDKSGLPSDRFSAERTGGSVSTLTIQRTQQEDSAVYLCATSPQTGRGYEQYFGPGTRLTVT.

The rearrangement joins TRBV5-5 to TRBJ2-7, with D maybe TRBD1 (5 bases). CDR3 length: 13 amino acids. From germline, CDR1 is SGHKS and CDR2 YYEKEE (reference sequence). Trimming shortened V by 0 bases and J by 6 bases, and 10 bases separated the two germline ends. In DNA form, the CDR3 reads TGTGCCAGCAGCTTGGAACAGGTTTCCGAGCAGTACTTC. Residues: CASSLEQVSEQYF. The variable domain in full, with the rest retrieved from reference TRBV5-5 and TRBJ2-7, is DAGVTQSPTHLIKTRGQQVTLRCSPISGHKSVSWYQQVLGQGPQFIFQYYEKEERGRGNFPDRFSARQFPNYSSELNVNALLLGDSALYLCASSLEQVSEQYFGPGTRLTVT.

The V call is TRBV2, the J call TRBJ1-1; D unresolved. CDR3 length: 13 amino acids. CDR1 and CDR2 from the germline V gene are SNHLY and FYNNEI. V lost 5 bases to trimming and J lost 9 bases, with 16 bases between them. CDR3 nucleotides: TGTGCCAGCAGTAAAGAAGGACGGACTAAAGCTTTCTTT. Protein product: CASSKEGRTKAFF.

V usage is TRBV14 and J usage is TRBJ2-7, with no clear D. The V and J ends lost 4 bases and 6 bases respectively, with 16 bases between them. The CDR3 consists of 14 residues. Germline V gives CDR1 SGHDN, CDR2 FVKESK. For the CDR3, the DNA is TGTGCCAGCAGCCTCCACTCAGCGTCTGGCGAGCAGTACTTC. This encodes CASSLHSASGEQYF.

The chain has TRBV27 and TRBJ1-6; D may be TRBD1 (5 bases). Germline CDR1 is MNHEY and CDR2 is SMNVEV (reference sequence). The CDR3 extends over 14 amino acids. V was cut by 5 bases and J by 7 bases, with 12 bases left in between. The CDR3 DNA is TGTGCCAGCAGTCCGGGCAGGGCCAATTCACCCCTCCACTTT. It yields the protein CASSPGRANSPLHF.

The chain carries TRBV28 and TRBJ2-2; D is ambiguous. V was cut by 7 bases and J by 5 bases, with 11 bases left in between. Germline-derived CDR1 and CDR2 are MDHEN and SYDVKM. This CDR3 has 13 amino acids. For the CDR3, the DNA is TGTGCCAGCATCTCCCCTAGAACCGGGGAGCTGTTTTTT. Translated, it gives CASISPRTGELFF.

This sequence joins TRBV21-1 and TRBJ2-7; no DNA check was done on the table's D call, TRBD2. TRBV21-1 is shown as a pseudogene. This CDR3 is 14 amino acids long. DNA for the CDR3: TGTGCCAGCAGCAAAGGATCGCCGGTGCCCGAGCAGTACTTC. It yields the protein CASSKGSPVPEQYF.

V usage is TRBV7-6 and J usage is TRBJ2-1; 9 positions match TRBD2. CDR3 size: 16 residues. The V and J ends lost 1 base and 6 bases, in that order; junction bases with no gene match: 7. The germline CDR1 and CDR2 sequences are SGHVS and FNYEAQ. CDR3: CASSLVWRGGANEQFF. CDR3 nucleotides: TGTGCCAGCAGCTTAGTCTGGCGGGGGGGAGCCAATGAGCAGTTCTTC. The full variable domain, completed using reference TRBV7-6 and TRBJ2-1, is GAGVSQSPRYKVTKRGQDVALRCDPISGHVSLYWYRQALGQGPEFLTYFNYEAQQDKSGLPNDRFSAERPEGSISTLTIQRTEQRDSAMYRCASSLVWRGGANEQFFGPGTRLTVL.